The clone carrying this TCR beta chain has at least ten counts. Antigen specificity is unknown. This record belongs to a study of T cells in Graves' hyperthyroidism and ophthalmopathy. Study information: Sampling of peripheral blood happened at initial diagnosis, prior to any treatment. Study-wide points: Blood also contained most expanded thyroid clonotypes above 0.001.

With a duration under 2 months, the hyperthyroidism was newly diagnosed in patients aged 18 to 65. Amplification of TCR beta CDR3 regions used RNA as the template. The TCR CDR3 first-round RT-PCR relied on the HTBI primer set. TCRdb reanalysed the multiplex PCR reads using MiXCR and keeps one entry per CDR3 protein. The repertoire includes about 560,000 distinct CDR3 sequences, around a sixth of them detected once, and under 8% sits in the top ten. Specimen: blood. The TCR sequence derives from a woman in her twenties or thirties with Graves' hyperthyroidism.

Here the CDR3 DNA reads TGTGCCACCAGCAGAGATGGGGTAGGGGGCATGAGCTCACCCCTCCACTTT. This gives the protein CATSRDGVGGMSSPLHF. The rearrangement links TRBV15 to TRBJ1-6; 7 bases are a match to TRBD1. Germline CDR1 and CDR2: LNHNV and YYDKDF (reference sequence). After removal of 0 bases from V and 10 bases from J, the junction contained 12 bases not matched to a gene. The CDR3 loop spans 17 amino acids.